This TCR beta chain was obtained from a study of preoperative IRX-2 immunotherapy in early breast cancer. Measured with immunoSEQ multiplex PCR; TCRdb has only the in-frame clones, and not every one. This sample carries approximately 98,000 clones, roughly 85% of them seen once, and the ten largest clones take about 1.9%. CDR1 is SGHRS, CDR2 YFSETQ, per germline. Trimming at V came to 0 bases and at J to 8 bases, leaving 6 bases not matched to a gene. This CDR3 is built from 15 residues. Indicated treatment: preoperative locoregional IRX-2 cytokine immunotherapy. This clonotype was obtained from a human donor with breast cancer. The J gene is TRBJ1-4, the V gene TRBV5-1, with TRBD1 identical over 8 bases. The specimen comprised tumor tissue, sampled after IRX-2 immunotherapy. The CDR3: CASSLGGRGQEKLFF. The CDR3 nucleotides read TGCGCCAGCAGCTTGGGAGGCAGGGGGCAAGAAAAACTGTTTTTT.